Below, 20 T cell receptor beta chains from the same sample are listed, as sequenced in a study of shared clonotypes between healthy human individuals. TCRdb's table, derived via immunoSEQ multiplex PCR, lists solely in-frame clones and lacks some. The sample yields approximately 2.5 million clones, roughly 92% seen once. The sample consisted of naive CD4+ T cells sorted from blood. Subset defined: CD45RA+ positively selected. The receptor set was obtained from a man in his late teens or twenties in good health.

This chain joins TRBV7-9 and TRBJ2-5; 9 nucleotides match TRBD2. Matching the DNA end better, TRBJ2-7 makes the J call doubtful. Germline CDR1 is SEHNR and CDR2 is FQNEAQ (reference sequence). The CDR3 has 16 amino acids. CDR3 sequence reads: CASSSKLAGHSYEQYF. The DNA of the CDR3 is TGTGCCAGCAGCTCCAAACTAGCGGGCCATTCCTACGAGCAGTACTTC.

The CDR3 region is CASTLAGGQETQYF. In DNA, the CDR3 is TGTGCCAGCACCCTAGCGGGGGGCCAAGAGACCCAGTACTTC. The chain combines TRBV7-2 with TRBJ2-5; 11 bases are a match to TRBD2. The CDR3 runs to 14 residues. V trimming: 7 bases; J trimming: 1 base; junction bases outside the gene matches: 2. Germline V gene sequence: CDR1 SGHTA, CDR2 FQGNSA.

CDR3 sequence (DNA): TGTGCCAGCAGCTTAGCGGGGGCGGGGCCCTATGGCTACACCTTC. It translates to CASSLAGAGPYGYTF. The chain employs TRBV7-9 and TRBJ1-2; possibly TRBD1 for D (6 bases). From germline, CDR1 is SEHNR and CDR2 FQNEAQ (reference sequence). Between the trimmed V and J ends, which lost 0 bases and 4 bases, there was a span of 12 bases. The length of the CDR3 is 15 residues.

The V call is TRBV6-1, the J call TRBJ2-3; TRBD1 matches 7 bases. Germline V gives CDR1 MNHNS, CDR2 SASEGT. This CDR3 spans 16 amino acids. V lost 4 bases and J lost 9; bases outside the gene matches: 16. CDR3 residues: CASSAQPGTASGTQYF. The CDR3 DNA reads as TGTGCCAGCAGTGCCCAACCCGGGACAGCCAGCGGCACGCAGTATTTT.

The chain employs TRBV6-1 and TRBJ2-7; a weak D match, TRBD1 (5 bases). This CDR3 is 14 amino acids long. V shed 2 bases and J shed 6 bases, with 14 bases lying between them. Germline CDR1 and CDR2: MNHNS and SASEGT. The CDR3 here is CASSEQGSPFEQYF. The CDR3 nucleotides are TGTGCCAGCAGTGAACAGGGCTCCCCCTTCGAGCAGTACTTC.

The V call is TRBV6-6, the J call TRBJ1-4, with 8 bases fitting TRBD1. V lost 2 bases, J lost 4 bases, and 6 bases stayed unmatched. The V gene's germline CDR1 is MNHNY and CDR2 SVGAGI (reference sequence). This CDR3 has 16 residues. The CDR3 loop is CASSYLVDRGNEKLFF. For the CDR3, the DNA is TGTGCCAGCAGTTACCTGGTCGACAGGGGTAATGAAAAACTGTTTTTT.

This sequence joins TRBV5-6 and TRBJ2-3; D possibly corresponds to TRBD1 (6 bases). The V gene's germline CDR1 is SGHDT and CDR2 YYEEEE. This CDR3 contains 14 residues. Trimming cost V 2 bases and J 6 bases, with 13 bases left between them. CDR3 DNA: TGTGCCAGCAGCTTCGACTACAGGGAGGATACGCAGTATTTT. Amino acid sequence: CASSFDYREDTQYF.

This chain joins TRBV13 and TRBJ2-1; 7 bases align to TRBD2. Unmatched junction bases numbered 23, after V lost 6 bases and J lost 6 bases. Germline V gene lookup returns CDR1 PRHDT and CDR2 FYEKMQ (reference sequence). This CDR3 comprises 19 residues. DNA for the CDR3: TGTGCCAGCAGATCACACCCGAGCCCACGGGAGGATATTATCAATGAGCAGTTCTTC. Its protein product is CASRSHPSPREDIINEQFF.

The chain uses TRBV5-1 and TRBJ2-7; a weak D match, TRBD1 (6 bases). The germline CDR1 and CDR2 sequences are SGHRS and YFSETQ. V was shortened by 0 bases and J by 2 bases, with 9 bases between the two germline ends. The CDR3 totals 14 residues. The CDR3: CASSLVGHTYEQYF. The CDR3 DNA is TGCGCCAGCAGCTTGGTGGGACATACCTACGAGCAGTACTTC.

Here the CDR3 reads CASSFRRLGALGTDTQYF. The CDR3 nucleotides are TGCGCCAGCAGCTTCCGCAGGTTGGGTGCCTTGGGCACAGATACGCAGTATTTT. The V and J genes are TRBV5-1 and TRBJ2-3, with D unclear. The length of the CDR3 is 18 residues. Germline V gene lookup returns CDR1 SGHRS and CDR2 YFSETQ. V was cut by 2 bases and J by 1 base, with 20 bases left in between.

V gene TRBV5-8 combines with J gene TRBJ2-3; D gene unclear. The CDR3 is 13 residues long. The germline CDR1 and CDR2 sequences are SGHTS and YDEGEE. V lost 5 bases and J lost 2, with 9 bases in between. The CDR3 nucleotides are TGTGCCAGCAGGTCTGTTTTCACAGATACGCAGTATTTT. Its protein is CASRSVFTDTQYF.

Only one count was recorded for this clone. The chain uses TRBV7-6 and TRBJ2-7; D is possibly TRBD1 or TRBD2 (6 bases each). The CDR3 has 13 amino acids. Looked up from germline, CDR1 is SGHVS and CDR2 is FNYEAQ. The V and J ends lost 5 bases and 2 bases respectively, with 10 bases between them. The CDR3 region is CASSRGTPYEQYF. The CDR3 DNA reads TGTGCCAGCAGCCGCGGGACACCCTACGAGCAGTACTTC.

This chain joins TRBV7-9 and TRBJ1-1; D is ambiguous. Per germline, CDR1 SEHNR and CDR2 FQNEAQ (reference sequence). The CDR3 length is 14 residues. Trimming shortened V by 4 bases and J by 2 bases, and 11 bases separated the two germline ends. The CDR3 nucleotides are TGTGCCAGCAGCTGGATGGGAGTTAACACTGAAGCTTTCTTT. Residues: CASSWMGVNTEAFF.

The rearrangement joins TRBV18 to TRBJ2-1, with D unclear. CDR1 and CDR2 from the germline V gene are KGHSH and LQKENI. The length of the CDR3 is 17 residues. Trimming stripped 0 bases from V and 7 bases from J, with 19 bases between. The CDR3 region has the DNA TGTGCCAGCTCACCACCATTATCTGCTTTTCTGAGGAATGAGCAGTTCTTC. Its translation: CASSPPLSAFLRNEQFF.

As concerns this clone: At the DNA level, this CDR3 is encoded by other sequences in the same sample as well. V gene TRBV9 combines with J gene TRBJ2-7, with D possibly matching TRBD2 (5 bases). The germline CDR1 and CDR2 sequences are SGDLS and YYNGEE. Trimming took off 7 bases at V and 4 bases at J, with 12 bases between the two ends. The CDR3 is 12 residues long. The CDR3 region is CASSREGYEQYF. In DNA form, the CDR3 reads TGTGCCAGCTCCAGAGAGGGTTACGAGCAGTACTTC.

The CDR3 DNA is TGTGCCAGCTCCCCCCCGCCGGGGAGCCTCAACTATGGCTACACCTTC. Encoded protein: CASSPPPGSLNYGYTF. The chain combines TRBV18 with TRBJ1-2; D ambiguous. Germline CDR1 and CDR2: KGHSH and LQKENI. The ends were cut back, 6 bases at V and 2 bases at J, with 19 bases in the middle. This CDR3 contains 16 residues.

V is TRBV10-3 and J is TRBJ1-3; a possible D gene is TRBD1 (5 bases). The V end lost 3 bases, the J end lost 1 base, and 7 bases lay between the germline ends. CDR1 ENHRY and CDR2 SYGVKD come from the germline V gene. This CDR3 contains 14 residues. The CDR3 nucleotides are TGTGCCATCAGTGATTCAGGGTCTGGAAACACCATATATTTT. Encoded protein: CAISDSGSGNTIYF.

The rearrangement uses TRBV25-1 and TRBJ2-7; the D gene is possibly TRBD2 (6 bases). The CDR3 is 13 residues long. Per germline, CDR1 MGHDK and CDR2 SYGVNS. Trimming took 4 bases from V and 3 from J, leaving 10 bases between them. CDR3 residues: CASSVTGVYEQYF. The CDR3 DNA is TGTGCCAGCAGTGTCACGGGGGTCTACGAGCAGTACTTC.

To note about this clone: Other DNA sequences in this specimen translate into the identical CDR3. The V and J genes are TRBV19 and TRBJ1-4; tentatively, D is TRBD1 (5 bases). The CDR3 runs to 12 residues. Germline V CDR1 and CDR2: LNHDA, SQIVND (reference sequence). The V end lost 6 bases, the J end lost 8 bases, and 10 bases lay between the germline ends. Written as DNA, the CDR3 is TGTGCCAGTAGAGACAGTCACGAAAAACTGTTTTTT. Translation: CASRDSHEKLFF.

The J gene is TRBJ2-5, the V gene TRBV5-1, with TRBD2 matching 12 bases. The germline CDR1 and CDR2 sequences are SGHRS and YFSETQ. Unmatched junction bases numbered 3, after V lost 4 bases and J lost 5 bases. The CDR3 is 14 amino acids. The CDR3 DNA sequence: TGCGCCAGCAGCCATGGGACTAGCGGGGAGACCCAGTACTTC. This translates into CASSHGTSGETQYF.